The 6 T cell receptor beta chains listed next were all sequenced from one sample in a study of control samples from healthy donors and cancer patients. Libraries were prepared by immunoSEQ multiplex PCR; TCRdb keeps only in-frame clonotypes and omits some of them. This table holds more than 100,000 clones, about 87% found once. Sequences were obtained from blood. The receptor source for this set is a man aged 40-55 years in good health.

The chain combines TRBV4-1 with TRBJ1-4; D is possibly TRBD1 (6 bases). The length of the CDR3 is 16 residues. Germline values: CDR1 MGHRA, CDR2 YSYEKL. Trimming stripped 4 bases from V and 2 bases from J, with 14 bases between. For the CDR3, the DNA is TGCGCCAGCAGCCCCGGGTCGGGGGCGACTAATGAAAAACTGTTTTTT. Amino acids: CASSPGSGATNEKLFF.

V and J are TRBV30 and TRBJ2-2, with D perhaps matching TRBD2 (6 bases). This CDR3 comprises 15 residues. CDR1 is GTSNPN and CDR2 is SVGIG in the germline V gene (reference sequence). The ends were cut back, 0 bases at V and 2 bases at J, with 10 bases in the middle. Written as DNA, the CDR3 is TGTGCCTGGAGTGTACGGGGGTTAAACACCGGGGAGCTGTTTTTT. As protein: CAWSVRGLNTGELFF.

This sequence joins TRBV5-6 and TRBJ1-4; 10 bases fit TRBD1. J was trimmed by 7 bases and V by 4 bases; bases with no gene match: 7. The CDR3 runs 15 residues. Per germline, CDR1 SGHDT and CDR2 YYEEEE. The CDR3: CASSRRDRGSEKLFF. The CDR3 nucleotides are TGTGCCAGCAGCAGACGGGACAGGGGATCTGAAAAACTGTTTTTT.

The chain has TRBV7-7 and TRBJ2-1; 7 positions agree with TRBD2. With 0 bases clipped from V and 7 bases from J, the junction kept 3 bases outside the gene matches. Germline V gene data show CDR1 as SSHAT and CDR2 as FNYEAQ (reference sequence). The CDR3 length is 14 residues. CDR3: CASSLAGGWNEQFF. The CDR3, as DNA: TGTGCCAGCAGCTTAGCGGGGGGGTGGAATGAGCAGTTCTTC.

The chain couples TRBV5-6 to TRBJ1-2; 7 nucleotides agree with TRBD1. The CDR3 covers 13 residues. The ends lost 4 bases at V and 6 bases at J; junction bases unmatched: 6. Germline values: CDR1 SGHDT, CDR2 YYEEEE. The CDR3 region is CASSLGTVDGYTF. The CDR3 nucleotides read TGTGCCAGCAGCCTCGGGACAGTAGATGGCTACACCTTC.

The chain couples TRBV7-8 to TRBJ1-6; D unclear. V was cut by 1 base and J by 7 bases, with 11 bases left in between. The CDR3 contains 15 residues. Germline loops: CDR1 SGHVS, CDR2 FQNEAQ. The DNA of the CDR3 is TGTGCCAGCAGCTTAGTTCGGCAGGCAAATTCACCCCTCCACTTT. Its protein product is CASSLVRQANSPLHF.